Below are 9 T cell receptor beta chains sequenced from a single sample in a study of T-cell memory formation after mild COVID-19. Via MiXCR, TCRdb re-called the 5' RACE reads, giving one row per CDR3 protein. The table records 550,000 to 650,000 distinct CDR3 sequences, roughly 17% of them present only once. What was sequenced was PBMCs or a T cell subset sorted from them (not recorded which). These receptors came from an adult woman who had mild COVID-19 (a few samples of this study predate the infection). Cell type and time point are not known.

The chain combines TRBV25-1 with TRBJ1-1; possible D gene TRBD1, 5 bases. The CDR3 has 13 amino acids. Looked up from germline, CDR1 is MGHDK and CDR2 is SYGVNS. The V and J ends lost 1 base and 10 bases respectively, with 13 bases between them. Written as DNA, the CDR3 is TGTGCCAGCAGTGAATTTAGGGGACTTCCAGCTTTCTTT. Protein product: CASSEFRGLPAFF.

In its sample, this clonotype was seen many times. CDR3 loop: CASSALAGGPLGYNEQFF. CDR3 nucleotides: TGTGCCAGCAGCGCGTTAGCTGGAGGGCCCCTTGGCTACAATGAGCAGTTCTTC. The V call is TRBV7-9, the J call TRBJ2-1; D is possibly TRBD2 (6 bases). Per the germline V gene, CDR1 is SEHNR and CDR2 is FQNEAQ (reference sequence). V lost 5 bases to trimming and J lost 3 bases, with 23 bases between them. The length of the CDR3 is 18 residues. Using reference TRBV7-9 and TRBJ2-1 for the parts outside the CDR3, the full variable domain is DTGVSQNPRHKITKRGQNVTFRCDPISEHNRLYWYRQTLGQGPEFLTYFQNEAQLEKSRLLSDRFSAERPKGSFSTLEIQRTEQGDSAMYLCASSALAGGPLGYNEQFFGPGTRLTVL.

On this clonotype itself: A junction boundary mismatches the germline segment, possibly from a read error. The chain has TRBV12-3 or TRBV12-4 and TRBJ2-7; D is tentatively TRBD1 or TRBD2 (5 bases each). The CDR3 is 12 amino acids. The CDR3 protein is CSSSSSGRAQYF. CDR3 sequence (DNA): TGTTCCAGCAGTTCCTCGGGACGGGCGCAGTACTTC.

This chain uses TRBV11-3 with TRBJ1-2, with 9 bases aligning to TRBD1. This CDR3 contains 17 residues. With V trimmed by 5 bases and J by 0 bases, 10 bases remained unmatched. CDR1 SGHNT and CDR2 YENEEA come from the germline V gene. The CDR3 coding sequence is TGTGCCAGCAGCCCGGGACGGGACAGGGCCACTAACTATGGCTACACCTTC. This sequence encodes CASSPGRDRATNYGYTF.

This clonotype was counted at least ten times. This rearrangement joins TRBV4-2 to TRBJ1-1; 10 bases are shared with TRBD1. The ends lost 4 bases at V and 5 bases at J; junction bases unmatched: 4. Germline CDR1 and CDR2: LGHNA and YNFKEQ. This CDR3 spans 14 amino acids. CDR3 in DNA: TGTGCCAGCAGCCTTGACAGGGGGCATACTGAAGCTTTCTTT. Protein product: CASSLDRGHTEAFF.

The chain is built from TRBV3-1 and TRBJ2-7; TRBD1 or TRBD2 may be the D gene (5 bases each). This CDR3 comprises 16 residues. Trimming took 3 bases from V and 3 from J, leaving 18 bases between them. The germline V gene encodes CDR1 LGHDT and CDR2 YNNKEL (reference sequence). The CDR3 nucleotides are TGTGCCAGCAGCCATCCCCGGGACGGGCAAGACTACGAGCAGTACTTC. Protein sequence: CASSHPRDGQDYEQYF.

This clonotype appeared many times. The V call is TRBV24-1, the J call TRBJ2-2; possibly TRBD1 or TRBD2 for D (5 bases each). CDR3 size: 15 residues. The germline V gene has CDR1 KGHDR and CDR2 SFDVKD. Trimming left V 4 bases short and J 5 bases short, with 13 bases between. As DNA, the CDR3 is TGTGCCACCAGTGACCCGGGACGACTAACCGGGGAGCTGTTTTTT. Translated, it gives CATSDPGRLTGELFF.

This clonotype was recorded at least ten times. DNA for the CDR3: TGTGCCAGCAGCTTGTGGGGAGAGGTGGATGGCTACACCTTC. Amino acids: CASSLWGEVDGYTF. J is TRBJ1-2 and V is TRBV5-5; D unclear. The CDR3 contains 14 residues. Germline lookup yields CDR1 SGHKS and CDR2 YYEKEE (reference sequence). Trimming cost V 1 base and J 6 bases, with 13 bases left between them. The full variable domain, in which reference TRBV5-5 and TRBJ1-2 provide the parts outside the CDR3, is DAGVTQSPTHLIKTRGQQVTLRCSPISGHKSVSWYQQVLGQGPQFIFQYYEKEERGRGNFPDRFSARQFPNYSSELNVNALLLGDSALYLCASSLWGEVDGYTFGSGTRLTVV.

This clonotype came up a few times. This sequence joins TRBV12-3 or TRBV12-4 and TRBJ2-1, with 11 bases matching TRBD2. This CDR3 is built from 16 residues. J lost 3 bases, V lost 5 bases, and 6 bases had no gene match. The CDR3 sequence is CASSDGLAGLYNEQFF. Written as DNA, the CDR3 is TGTGCCAGCAGTGACGGACTAGCGGGCCTCTACAATGAGCAGTTCTTC.